This is a list of T cell receptor beta chains from one sample in a study of T cell repertoires in cytomegalovirus infection. The antigens for these receptors are not known. A single record per CDR3 protein comes from TCRdb applying MiXCR to the reads. This table has about 310,000 distinct CDR3 sequences, approximately 25% appearing once. The sequencing here drew on cultured PBMCs, taken from culture after CMV antigen stimulation. These receptors were obtained from a human donor in good health (CMV status not recorded). Some clones in this sample may be carry-over from other donors' samples. CDR3s leave out the opening cysteine and the closing phenylalanine or tryptophan.

TRBJ2-1 TRBV7-9 ASSPGQGLHGEQF
TRBJ2-1 TRBV7-3 ASSSPDSGRRHNEQF
TRBJ2-5 TRBV2 ASRIRESGETQY
TRBJ2-7 TRBV24-1 ATSDPRLDRNGSYEQY
TRBJ2-1 TRBV7-2 ASSPRFASPYNEQF
TRBJ1-2 TRBV2 ASSEPWTDIYGYT
TRBJ2-2 TRBV19 ASSRTGAGVRANTGELF
TRBJ1-1 TRBV12-3/TRBV12-4 ASRYRGQDTEAF
TRBJ1-2 TRBV14 ASSQDGSDYGYT
TRBJ2-2 TRBV10-3 AISGRTLSPTNTGELF
TRBJ2-5 TRBV19 ASSIGRLAGLETQY
TRBJ2-3 TRBV6-2/TRBV6-3 ASTGPTDTQY